This TCR beta chain was recorded in a study of blood T cell repertoires in COVID-19. Whole-study context: COVID-19 samples collected from the United States, Italy and Spain covered acute and convalescent phases. Nucleic acid was either cDNA or gDNA, and it came from T cells, B-cell-depleted T cells, or PBMCs.

Germline V gene data show CDR1 as MNHEY and CDR2 as SMNVEV (reference sequence). The CDR3 covers 13 residues. Between the trimmed V and J ends, which lost 3 bases and 6 bases, there was a span of 9 bases. This clone was seen a single time. Authors' processing steps: Reference gene primer amplification gave estimated nucleated cell counts. Sequencing was performed with immunoSEQ multiplex PCR; in TCRdb, only in-frame clones are kept and a portion is missing. That table supplies the V and J calls and clone size; D and trimming were determined from the DNA. The sample holds over 90,000 clones, roughly nine tenths seen once.

V gene TRBV27 combines with J gene TRBJ2-1; D possibly corresponds to TRBD2 (5 bases). Material for sequencing was peripheral blood. The clonotype comes from a man over 45 with acute or convalescent COVID-19. CDR3 nucleotides: TGTGCCAGCAGTTTTGTAAGCGGCAATGAGCAGTTCTTC. Translated: CASSFVSGNEQFF.